A selection of T cell receptor beta chains follows, all from one sample in a study of CD4+ T cells in melanoma. TCRdb's table, derived via immunoSEQ multiplex PCR, lists solely in-frame clones and lacks some. The sample contains 13,000 to 15,000 clones, approximately 73% of which appear only once. The sequenced material came from cells from a culture (not recorded whether cultured in vitro). These receptors were collected from a human donor with melanoma. The conserved cysteine and the conserved F or W are not part of the CDR3 here. The order of the fields is V gene, J gene, CDR3 protein.

>TRBV10-3|TRBJ2-7
AISEGTGKYEQY
>TRBV15|TRBJ2-4
ATSRDWKVNIQY
>TRBV6-4|TRBJ2-3
ASSGGGGRDTQY
>TRBV18|TRBJ2-7
ASQGGDILREQY
>TRBV19|TRBJ2-7
ASFTYRFSYEQY
>TRBV19|TRBJ1-5
ASSRQPENQPQH
>TRBV7-3|TRBJ1-2
ASSLSGGEGAVGYT
>TRBV2|-
ASSGGLVYEQY
>TRBV19|TRBJ2-5
ASSIWGEETQY
>TRBV5-1|TRBJ2-6
ASSFPTGGSGANVLT
>TRBV19|TRBJ1-3
ASSSGAFSGNTIY
>TRBV18|TRBJ1-1
ASSLARAHMNTEAF
>TRBV5-1|TRBJ1-6
ASSLEGGGYSPLH
>TRBV29-1|TRBJ1-6
SVGDGRNSPLH
>TRBV5-6|TRBJ1-2
ASSLRPGEVGYT
>TRBV5-6|TRBJ1-1
ASSLDVTGNTEAF
>TRBV11-2|TRBJ2-7
ASSRDRAEQY
>TRBV2|TRBJ1-5
ASRSTSNQPQH
>TRBV11-2|TRBJ1-4
ASSHRTGGKNEKLF
>TRBV29-1|TRBJ1-2
SVPVPGNYGYT
>TRBV5-3|TRBJ1-5
ARSLASPNQPQH
>TRBV6-5|TRBJ2-7
ASSKGTGGYEQY
>TRBV19|TRBJ2-7
ASSIMQGPNYEQY
>TRBV5-5|TRBJ1-2
ASSPDSNYGYT
>TRBV4-2|TRBJ1-1
ASSQGGREAF
>TRBV21-1|TRBJ2-2
ASSKRVGTPTLTGELF
>TRBV2|TRBJ1-1
ASSGVQGLNTEAF
>TRBV5-6|TRBJ1-6
ASSMRNSAYNSPLH
>TRBV5-4|TRBJ1-1
ASSHAWELVGTEAF
>TRBV5-1|TRBJ1-1
ASSLRGTNTEAF
>TRBV7-2|TRBJ2-7
ASSLVSWMSSYEQY
>TRBV2|TRBJ1-1
ASSALGQGPEAF
>TRBV19|TRBJ2-1
ASSIPQGLHNEQF
>TRBV13|TRBJ2-5
ASSLGGAGAETQY
>TRBV9|TRBJ2-3
ASNSPGAGVNTQY
>TRBV9|TRBJ2-6
ASSPRDGSGANVLT
>TRBV5-1|TRBJ1-2
ASSLGDRSGGYT
>TRBV4-2|TRBJ2-2
ASSQETTGELF
>TRBV6-6|TRBJ1-6
ASSLEGGNSPLH
>TRBV28|TRBJ2-7
ASSGNWGRYEQY
>TRBV5-4|TRBJ2-5
ASSLQGREETQY
>TRBV6-5|TRBJ1-1
ASRNRGENTEAF
>TRBV5-1|TRBJ2-2
ASSLRLAGLTGELF
>TRBV30|TRBJ2-2
AWSPGQGITGELF
>TRBV5-5|TRBJ2-5
ASSPTRDVDQETQY
>TRBV5-4|TRBJ1-6
ASSSSGTENSPLH
>TRBV7-9|TRBJ1-2
ASSGETGYGYT
>TRBV6-1|TRBJ2-5
ASKSRDPREY
>TRBV2|TRBJ1-3
ASSFRGPLSGNTIY